Listed below are T cell receptor beta chains from one sample, sequenced in a study of lymphopenia after photon versus proton radiotherapy. The data were produced by immunoSEQ multiplex PCR, yet TCRdb's version contains in-frame clones alone and is incomplete. The table includes some 30,000 clones, roughly 87% detected once. The starting material was peripheral blood, obtained from a patient treated with proton-based radiotherapy. Every receptor here comes from a woman aged 55-69 years with cholangiocarcinoma. Some clones in this sample may be carry-over from other donors' samples. Each CDR3 is given with its conserved first and last residue. Each record gives: CDR3 DNA, CDR3 protein, J gene, clone size, D gene, V gene. A D gene is named only where the DNA matches it firmly. Clone size appears in some rows only: once, few, many, or a class for an expanded clone.

TGTGCCACCAGCAGAGATGATGTCGGGGTTGGCTACACCTTC,CATSRDDVGVGYTF,TRBJ1-2,.,.,TRBV15
TGTGCCAGCAGTGCGGGCCAGGCCTACGAGCAGTACTTC,CASSAGQAYEQYF,TRBJ2-7,.,.,TRBV2
TGTGCCAGCAGTCAACAGGGGACCCTTGGCTACACCTTC,CASSQQGTLGYTF,TRBJ1-2,.,TRBD1,TRBV6-5
TGTGCCAGCTCACCTCGACGCGGGTCTCTGTACACTGAAGCTTTCTTT,CASSPRRGSLYTEAFF,TRBJ1-1,.,.,TRBV18
TGTGCCAGCAGTTTAGCTGAGGATACAGATACGCAGTATTTT,CASSLAEDTDTQYF,TRBJ2-3,.,.,TRBV27
TGCGCCAGCAGCCACTTACAGAAGGGGGGGGGCCAAGAGACCCAGTACTTC,CASSHLQKGGGQETQYF,TRBJ2-5,.,.,TRBV4-3
TGTGCCAGCAGCTTAGAGGGCAGCATCTCCTACGAGCAGTACTTC,CASSLEGSISYEQYF,TRBJ2-7,.,.,TRBV7-8
TGCGCCAGCAGTTTGGGAACAGACAATGAGCAGTTCTTC,CASSLGTDNEQFF,TRBJ2-1,.,.,TRBV27
TGTGCCAGCAGGACCGACAGCGACCTTCGAGGTGGCTACACCTTC,CASRTDSDLRGGYTF,TRBJ1-2,.,.,TRBV7-9
TGTGCCAGCAGCCAAGTACTTGTAGGTGGGGAGCTGTTTTTT,CASSQVLVGGELFF,TRBJ2-2,once,.,TRBV14
TGCAGTGCCATACACAGGGAAGAGCAGTACTTC,CSAIHREEQYF,TRBJ2-7,.,.,TRBV20-1
TGTGCCAGCTCACCCCAAACAGGGGCCGGGGAGACTGAAGCTTTCTTT,CASSPQTGAGETEAFF,TRBJ1-1,.,TRBD1,TRBV18
TGTGCCAGCAGCTTGGGTCAGGGGGCGAACACCGGGGAGCTGTTTTTT,CASSLGQGANTGELFF,TRBJ2-2,.,TRBD1,TRBV5-5
TGTGCCAGCAGCCCAGAGTACAGGGGTAGCAACGAGCAGTACTTC,CASSPEYRGSNEQYF,TRBJ2-7,.,TRBD1,TRBV7-3
TGTGCCAGCAGCTCCGATAAACTCGAAACCGGGGAGCTGTTTTTT,CASSSDKLETGELFF,TRBJ2-2,.,.,TRBV7-2
TGTGCCAGCAGCGCCCCTCAGGTAGCGGCCTACAATGAGCAGTTCTTC,CASSAPQVAAYNEQFF,TRBJ2-1,.,.,TRBV7-9
TGTGCCAGCAGCCCCCAATTTCTGACGGGCACAGATACGCAGTATTTT,CASSPQFLTGTDTQYF,TRBJ2-3,.,.,TRBV14
TGTGCCAGCTCACCCTTCGCAGCGGGAAATGATGGCTACACCTTC,CASSPFAAGNDGYTF,TRBJ1-2,.,.,TRBV18
TGCGCCAGCAGCTTAGACAGGGGAGAGGAGCAGTACTTC,CASSLDRGEEQYF,TRBJ2-7,.,TRBD1,TRBV5-1
TGTGCCAGCAGTTTATGGGGCAGCGCGGAGACCCAGTACTTC,CASSLWGSAETQYF,TRBJ2-5,.,.,TRBV27
TGTGCCAGCAGCCTACGACCTCAGAACACTGAAGCTTTCTTT,CASSLRPQNTEAFF,TRBJ1-1,.,.,TRBV9
TGTGCCAGCAGTAAACCGGGACAGGGGGCCCCCTACGAGCAGTACTTC,CASSKPGQGAPYEQYF,TRBJ2-7,.,TRBD1,TRBV6-6
TGTGCCAGCGGCAGTCTAGGACTGGTGAATGAGCAGTTCTTC,CASGSLGLVNEQFF,TRBJ2-1,.,.,TRBV9
TGTGCCAGCAGCGTAGACAGGGGTATATTGTTTTTT,CASSVDRGILFF,TRBJ1-4,.,TRBD1,TRBV5-4
TGCGCCAGCACCCAACAGATCGGGGAACAAGAGACCCAGTACTTC,CASTQQIGEQETQYF,TRBJ2-5,.,.,TRBV5-1
TGTGCCAGCTCACCAGGACCAAACACTGAAGCTTTCTTT,CASSPGPNTEAFF,TRBJ1-1,.,.,TRBV18
TGCGCCAGCAGCCAGGGAGTGTCTAGCGGTGTGGAGACCCAGTACTTC,CASSQGVSSGVETQYF,TRBJ2-5,.,TRBD2,TRBV4-1
TGCGCCAGCAGCCCCGGGGCTAGGGGGGCGGATACGCAGTATTTT,CASSPGARGADTQYF,TRBJ2-3,.,.,TRBV5-1
TGTGCCAGCAGTAACTACGAGCAGTACTTC,CASSNYEQYF,TRBJ2-7,.,.,TRBV2
TGTGCCAGCAGCAGGACGGCTTTTGAAGCTTTCTTT,CASSRTAFEAFF,TRBJ1-1,.,.,TRBV7-8
TGTGCCAGCAGCCCTCTAGGCAGCCCCTACAATGAGCAGTTCTTC,CASSPLGSPYNEQFF,TRBJ2-1,.,.,TRBV7-9
TGCAGCGTTGGGTCTGGGGAGGGCCGAGAGCAGTTCTTC,CSVGSGEGREQFF,TRBJ2-1,.,TRBD2,TRBV29-1
TGTGTCACAGGGAACCGCCAGCCCCAGCATTTT,CVTGNRQPQHF,TRBJ1-5,.,.,TRBV27
TGTGCCAGCAGTTTAGACAGGACCTACGAGCAGTACTTC,CASSLDRTYEQYF,TRBJ2-7,once,.,TRBV6-6
TGCAGCGTTGAAGGGGACATCGCCTACGAGCAGTACTTC,CSVEGDIAYEQYF,TRBJ2-7,.,.,TRBV29-1
TGTGCCCTCCGTTGGGGGTGGGTAAACACCGGGGAGCTGTTTTTT,CALRWGWVNTGELFF,TRBJ2-2,.,.,TRBV6-1
TGTGCCAGCAGCGACGGGGGGCGGATAGCAGATACGCAGTATTTT,CASSDGGRIADTQYF,TRBJ2-3,.,.,TRBV6-4
TGTGCCAGCAGTTTTCCCGGGGGCACTGAAGCTTTCTTT,CASSFPGGTEAFF,TRBJ1-1,.,.,TRBV27
TGTGCCAGCAGTTTCGCGCGGGGGGGCCTGGAGACCCAGTACTTC,CASSFARGGLETQYF,TRBJ2-5,.,TRBD2,TRBV28
TGTGCCATTGGGACTAGCGGAACGACCGGGGAGCTGTTTTTT,CAIGTSGTTGELFF,TRBJ2-2,.,TRBD2,TRBV10-3
TGCAGCGTTGGAGCGTCCCCCCAAGGGGGGCGCAGAGGCTACACCTTC,CSVGASPQGGRRGYTF,TRBJ1-2,once,.,TRBV29-1